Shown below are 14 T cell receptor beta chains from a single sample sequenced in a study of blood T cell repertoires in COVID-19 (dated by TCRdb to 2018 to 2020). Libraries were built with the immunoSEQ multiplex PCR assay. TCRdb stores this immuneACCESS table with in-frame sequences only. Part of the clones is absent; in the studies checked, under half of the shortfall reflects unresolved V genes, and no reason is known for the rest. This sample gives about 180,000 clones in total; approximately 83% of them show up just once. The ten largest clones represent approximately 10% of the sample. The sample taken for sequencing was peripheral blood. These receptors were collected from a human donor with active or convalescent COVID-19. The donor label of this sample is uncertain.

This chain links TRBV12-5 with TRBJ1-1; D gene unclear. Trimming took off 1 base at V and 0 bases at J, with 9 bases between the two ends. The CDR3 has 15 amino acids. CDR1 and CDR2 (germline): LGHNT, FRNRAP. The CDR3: CASGLATSLNTEAFF. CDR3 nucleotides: TGTGCTAGTGGTTTGGCCACATCCTTGAACACTGAAGCTTTCTTT. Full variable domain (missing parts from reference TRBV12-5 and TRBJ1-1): DARVTQTPRHKVTEMGQEVTMRCQPILGHNTVFWYRQTMMQGLELLAYFRNRAPLDDSGMPKDRFSAEMPDATLATLKIQPSEPRDSAVYFCASGLATSLNTEAFFGQGTRLTVV.

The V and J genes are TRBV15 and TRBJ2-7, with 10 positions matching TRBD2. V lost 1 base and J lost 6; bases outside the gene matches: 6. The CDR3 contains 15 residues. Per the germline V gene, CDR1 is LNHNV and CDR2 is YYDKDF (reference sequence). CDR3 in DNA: TGTGCCACCAGCAGAGGGGCTAGCGGGAGCACCGAGCAGTACTTC. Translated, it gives CATSRGASGSTEQYF.

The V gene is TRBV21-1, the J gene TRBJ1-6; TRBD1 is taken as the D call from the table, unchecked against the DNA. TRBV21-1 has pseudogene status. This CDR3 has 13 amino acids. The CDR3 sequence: CASLTVGISPLHF. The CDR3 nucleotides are TGTGCCAGCTTGACAGTGGGAATTTCACCCCTCCACTTT.

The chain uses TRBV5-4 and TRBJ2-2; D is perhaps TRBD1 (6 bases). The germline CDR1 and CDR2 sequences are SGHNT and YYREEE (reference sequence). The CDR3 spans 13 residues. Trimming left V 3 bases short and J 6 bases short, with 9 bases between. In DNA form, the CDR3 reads TGTGCCAGCAGCTGGAAGGGGGCCGGGGAGCTGTTTTTT. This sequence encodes CASSWKGAGELFF.

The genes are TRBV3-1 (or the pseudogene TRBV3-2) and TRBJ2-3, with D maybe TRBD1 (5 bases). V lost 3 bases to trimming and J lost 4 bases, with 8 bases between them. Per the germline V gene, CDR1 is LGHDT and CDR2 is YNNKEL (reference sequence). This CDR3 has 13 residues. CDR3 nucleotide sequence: TGTGCCAGCAGCCATATAGGGGCAGATACGCAGTATTTT. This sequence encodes CASSHIGADTQYF.

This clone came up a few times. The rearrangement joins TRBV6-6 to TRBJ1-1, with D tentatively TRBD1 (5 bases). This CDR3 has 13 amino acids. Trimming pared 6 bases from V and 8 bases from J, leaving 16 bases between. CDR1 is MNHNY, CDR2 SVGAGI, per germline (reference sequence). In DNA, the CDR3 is TGTGCCAGCAGCTCCGGGACTCCAACGGAAGCTTTCTTT. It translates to CASSSGTPTEAFF.

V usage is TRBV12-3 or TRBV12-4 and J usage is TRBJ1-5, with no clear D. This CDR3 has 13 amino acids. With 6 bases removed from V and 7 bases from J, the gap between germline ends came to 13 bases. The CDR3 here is CASSFRHGQPQHF. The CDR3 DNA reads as TGTGCCAGCAGCTTTAGACACGGACAGCCCCAGCATTTT.

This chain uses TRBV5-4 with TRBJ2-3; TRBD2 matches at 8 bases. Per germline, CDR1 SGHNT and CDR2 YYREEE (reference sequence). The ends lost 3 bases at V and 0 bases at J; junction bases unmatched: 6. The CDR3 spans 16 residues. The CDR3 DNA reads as TGTGCCAGCAGCTCGGGGGGGAGGGACAGCACAGATACGCAGTATTTT. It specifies CASSSGGRDSTDTQYF.

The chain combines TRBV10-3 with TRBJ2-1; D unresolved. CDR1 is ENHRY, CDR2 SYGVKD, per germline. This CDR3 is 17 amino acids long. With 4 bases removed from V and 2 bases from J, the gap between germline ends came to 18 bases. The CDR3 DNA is TGTGCCATCAGTGCCGTCGGAAGCTCTGCGGCCTACAATGAGCAGTTCTTC. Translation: CAISAVGSSAAYNEQFF.

The CDR3 reads CASSFGTSSGANVLTF. The CDR3 DNA reads as TGCGCCAGCAGCTTCGGGACTTCCTCTGGGGCCAACGTCCTGACTTTC. This chain connects TRBV5-1 to TRBJ2-6; perhaps TRBD2 as D (6 bases). This CDR3 spans 16 amino acids. Trimming shortened V by 2 bases and J by 0 bases, and 9 bases separated the two germline ends. Germline CDR1 and CDR2: SGHRS and YFSETQ.

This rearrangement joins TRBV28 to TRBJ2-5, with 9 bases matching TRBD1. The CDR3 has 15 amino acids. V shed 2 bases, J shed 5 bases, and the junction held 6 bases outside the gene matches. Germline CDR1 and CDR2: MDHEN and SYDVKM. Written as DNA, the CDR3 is TGTGCCAGCAGTTTAAACGGACAGGGGACCGAGACCCAGTACTTC. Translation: CASSLNGQGTETQYF.

CDR3 amino acids: CASTKQRSLNTEAFF. DNA for the CDR3: TGTGCCAGTACCAAACAACGGAGTCTGAACACTGAAGCTTTCTTT. This chain connects TRBV19 to TRBJ1-1; no clear D gene. The CDR3 is made up of 15 amino acids. Germline-derived CDR1 and CDR2 are LNHDA and SQIVND (reference sequence). Trimming left V 7 bases short and J 0 bases short, with 15 bases between.

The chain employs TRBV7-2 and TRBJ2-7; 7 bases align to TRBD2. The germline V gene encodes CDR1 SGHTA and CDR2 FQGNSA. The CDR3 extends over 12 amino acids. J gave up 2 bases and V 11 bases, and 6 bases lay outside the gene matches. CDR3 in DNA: TGTGCCTCCGGGGGGTTCACCTACGAGCAGTACTTC. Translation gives CASGGFTYEQYF.

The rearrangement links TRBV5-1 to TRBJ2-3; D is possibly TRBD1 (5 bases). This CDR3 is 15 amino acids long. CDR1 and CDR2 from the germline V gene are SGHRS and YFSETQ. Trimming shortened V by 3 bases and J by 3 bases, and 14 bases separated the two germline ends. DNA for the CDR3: TGCGCCAGCAGCTCCACAGGCTACGGTACAGATACGCAGTATTTT. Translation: CASSSTGYGTDTQYF.